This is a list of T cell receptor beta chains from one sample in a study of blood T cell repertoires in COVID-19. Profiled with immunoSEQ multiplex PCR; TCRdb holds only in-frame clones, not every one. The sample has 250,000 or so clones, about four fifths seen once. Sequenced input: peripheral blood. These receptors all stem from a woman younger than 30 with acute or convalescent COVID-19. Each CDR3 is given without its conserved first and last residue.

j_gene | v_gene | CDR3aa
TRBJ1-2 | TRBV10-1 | ASSAERAYGYT
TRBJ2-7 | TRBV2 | ASSWTSGRGEQY
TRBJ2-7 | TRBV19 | ASSLAGASSYEQY
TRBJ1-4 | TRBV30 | AWSGGTGSEKLF
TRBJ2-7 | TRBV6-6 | ASSAWTGGGFYEQY
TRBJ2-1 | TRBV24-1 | ATSDLPGLAGAKSSYNEQF
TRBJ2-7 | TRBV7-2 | ASSLEAGGPYEQY
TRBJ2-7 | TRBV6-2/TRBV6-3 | ASSYSGVGSKYEQY
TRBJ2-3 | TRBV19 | ASSRRDRGTDTQY
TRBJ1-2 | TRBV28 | ASSPTGGYGYT
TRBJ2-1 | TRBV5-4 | ASSLDQGAYNEQF
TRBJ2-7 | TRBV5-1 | ASSLAGSRGSYEQY
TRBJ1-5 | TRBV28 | ASRGAAVSNQPQH
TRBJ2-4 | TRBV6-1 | ASSDRGKPKNIQY
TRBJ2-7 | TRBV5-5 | ASSTGASGAYEQY
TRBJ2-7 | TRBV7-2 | ASRAPGLAGVEQY
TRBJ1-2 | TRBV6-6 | ASSYGRSGYT
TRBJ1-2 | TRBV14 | ASSQVSRVGYGYT
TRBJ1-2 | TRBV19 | ATHSQGIYGYT
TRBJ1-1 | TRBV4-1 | ASSQDLGTGGNSGAF
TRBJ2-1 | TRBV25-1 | ASSERWAGDREREQF
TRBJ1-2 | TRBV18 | ASSPRQGNYGYT
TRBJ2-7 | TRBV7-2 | ASSPSGPTSYEQY
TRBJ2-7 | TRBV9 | ASSVGGLAGAEQY
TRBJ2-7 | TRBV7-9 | ASSYRGSGTGSYEQY
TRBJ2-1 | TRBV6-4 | ASKKQGGKDEQF
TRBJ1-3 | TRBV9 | ASSVGPDRRRGGGNTIY
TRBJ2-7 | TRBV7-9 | ASSSSGTPYEQY
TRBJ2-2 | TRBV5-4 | ASSLVRGNGELF
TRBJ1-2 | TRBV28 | ASSLGVRGYT
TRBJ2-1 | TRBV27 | ASSPGAGFNEQF
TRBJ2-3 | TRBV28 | ASSLAGGGYTQY